This T cell receptor beta chain was retrieved from a study of cytotoxic CD8 clonotypes in ibrutinib-treated CLL. Per the germline V gene, CDR1 is SGHDN and CDR2 is FVKESK. The CDR3 is 14 residues long. The V gene lost 4 bases and the J gene lost 3 bases, with 10 bases spanning the gap. Measured with immunoSEQ multiplex PCR; TCRdb has only the in-frame clones, and not every one. Of about 17,000 clones in the sample, approximately 61% were seen once. The receptor was isolated from a human donor with chronic lymphocytic leukemia. The gene calls are TRBV14 and TRBJ1-3; no clear D gene. The sample consisted of PBMCs, taken after 12 months of ibrutinib treatment. CDR3 amino acids: CASSPGSVGNTIYF. CDR3 coding DNA: TGTGCCAGCAGCCCCGGGTCCGTTGGAAACACCATATATTTT. The full variable domain, rest sourced from reference TRBV14 and TRBJ1-3, is EAGVTQFPSHSVIEKGQTVTLRCDPISGHDNLYWYRRVMGKEIKFLLHFVKESKQDESGMPNNRFLAERTGGTYSTLKVQPAELEDSGVYFCASSPGSVGNTIYFGEGSWLTVV.